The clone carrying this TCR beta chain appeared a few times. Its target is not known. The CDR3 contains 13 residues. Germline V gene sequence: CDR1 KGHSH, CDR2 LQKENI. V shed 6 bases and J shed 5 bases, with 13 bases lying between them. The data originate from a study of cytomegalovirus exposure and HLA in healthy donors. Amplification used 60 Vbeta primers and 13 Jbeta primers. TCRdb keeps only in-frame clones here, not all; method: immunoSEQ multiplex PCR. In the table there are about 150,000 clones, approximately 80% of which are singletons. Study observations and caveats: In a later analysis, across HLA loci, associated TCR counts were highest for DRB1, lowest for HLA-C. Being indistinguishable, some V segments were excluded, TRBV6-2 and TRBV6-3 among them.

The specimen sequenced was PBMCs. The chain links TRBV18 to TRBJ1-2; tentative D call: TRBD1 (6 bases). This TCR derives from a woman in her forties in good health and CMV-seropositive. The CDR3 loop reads CASSRLGAYGYTF. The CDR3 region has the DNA TGTGCCAGCTCCCGTCTGGGGGCATATGGCTACACCTTC.